The 8 T cell receptor beta chains presented below share a single source sample, sequenced in a study of T cells expressing NK-cell markers. After re-calling the 5' RACE reads, TCRdb lists one entry per CDR3 protein, DNA absent. In total, the table holds some 110,000 distinct CDR3 sequences. The sample was blood T cells: a sorted CD56 or NKG2C T cell subset, CD4+ or CD8+ T cells, or bulk PBMC T cells (not recorded which). The receptor source for this set is a woman aged 18 to 75 in good health.

V and J are TRBV9 and TRBJ2-7. The CDR3 consists of 15 residues. CDR1 is SGDLS and CDR2 is YYNGEE in the germline V gene. The CDR3 spells CASSVDSIETYEQYF.

This chain links TRBV28 with TRBJ2-4; the D call from TCRdb, TRBD1, cannot be confirmed without DNA. This CDR3 is built from 16 residues. The V gene's germline CDR1 is MDHEN and CDR2 SYDVKM. This CDR3 is CASSLWTGLAKNIQYF.

V is TRBV5-4 and J is TRBJ2-5; checking the TCRdb D call of TRBD2 is not possible without DNA. The germline CDR1 and CDR2 sequences are SGHNT and YYREEE (reference sequence). The CDR3 loop spans 16 amino acids. The chain's CDR3 is CASSLAVASGRETQYF.

V usage is TRBV5-8 and J usage is TRBJ2-1; absent DNA, TCRdb's TRBD2 call cannot be checked. Germline-derived CDR1 and CDR2 are SGHTS and YDEGEE. The CDR3 is made up of 15 amino acids. The chain's CDR3 is CASSLRRLADNEQFF.

Here the CDR3 reads CASSLGVASMDEQFF. This chain uses TRBV5-6 with TRBJ2-1; the TRBD2 assignment by TCRdb is unverifiable without DNA. This CDR3 has 15 residues. Germline V gives CDR1 SGHDT, CDR2 YYEEEE.

V is TRBV12-3 or TRBV12-4 and J is TRBJ1-3. The CDR3 runs to 14 residues. The CDR3 is CASSLPGSGNTIYF.

V is TRBV5-5 and J is TRBJ2-7. Germline V CDR1 and CDR2: SGHKS, YYEKEE (reference sequence). This CDR3 contains 15 residues. CDR3 sequence: CASSLGRGIPYEQYF.

The chain combines TRBV28 with TRBJ1-1. Germline assignment: CDR1 MDHEN and CDR2 SYDVKM. The CDR3 sequence is 14 residues long. The CDR3 sequence: CASSLGLGGTEAFF.